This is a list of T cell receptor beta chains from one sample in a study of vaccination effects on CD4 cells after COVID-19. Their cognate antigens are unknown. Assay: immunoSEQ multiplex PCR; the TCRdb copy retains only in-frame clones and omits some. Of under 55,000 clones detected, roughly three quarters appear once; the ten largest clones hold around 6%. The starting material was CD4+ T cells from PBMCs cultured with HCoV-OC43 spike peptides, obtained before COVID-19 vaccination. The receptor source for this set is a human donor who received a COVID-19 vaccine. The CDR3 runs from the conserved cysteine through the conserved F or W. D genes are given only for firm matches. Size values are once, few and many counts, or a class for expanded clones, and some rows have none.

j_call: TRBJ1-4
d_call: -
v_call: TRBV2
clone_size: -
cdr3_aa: CASSDGRANEKLFF
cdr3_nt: TGTGCCAGCAGTGACGGCAGGGCCAATGAAAAACTGTTTTTT

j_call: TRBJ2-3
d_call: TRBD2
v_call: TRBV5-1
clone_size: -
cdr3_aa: CASSAVAGGSTDTQYF
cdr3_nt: TGCGCCAGCAGCGCCGTAGCGGGGGGGAGCACAGATACGCAGTATTTT

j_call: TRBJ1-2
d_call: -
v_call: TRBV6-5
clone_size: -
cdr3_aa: CASSLTVINYGYTF
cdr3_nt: TGTGCCAGCAGCTTGACAGTAATTAACTATGGCTACACCTTC

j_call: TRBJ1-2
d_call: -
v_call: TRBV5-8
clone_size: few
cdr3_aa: CASSRGHTVVGYTF
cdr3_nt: TGTGCCAGCAGCCGAGGACACACGGTCGTGGGCTACACCTTC

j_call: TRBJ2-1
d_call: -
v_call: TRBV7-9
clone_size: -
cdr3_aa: CASSSLRGLVLYEQFF
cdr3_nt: TGTGCCAGCAGCTCCCTCCGAGGTCTAGTTCTATATGAGCAGTTCTTC

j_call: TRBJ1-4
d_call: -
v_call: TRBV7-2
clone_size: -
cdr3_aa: CASSSQMTSNEKLFF
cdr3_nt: TGTGCCAGCAGCTCCCAGATGACGAGTAATGAAAAACTGTTTTTT

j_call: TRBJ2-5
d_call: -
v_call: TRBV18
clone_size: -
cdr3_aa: CASSPTGQQETQYF
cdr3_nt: TGTGCCAGCTCACCGACAGGCCAACAAGAGACCCAGTACTTC

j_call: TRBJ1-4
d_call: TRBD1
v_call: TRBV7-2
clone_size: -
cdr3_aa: CASSLAGRGREKLFF
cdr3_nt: TGTGCCAGCAGCTTAGCCGGCAGGGGGCGTGAAAAACTGTTTTTT

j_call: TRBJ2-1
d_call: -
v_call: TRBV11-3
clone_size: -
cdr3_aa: CASSLDRRNEQFF
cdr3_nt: TGTGCCAGCAGCTTAGATAGGAGGAATGAGCAGTTCTTC

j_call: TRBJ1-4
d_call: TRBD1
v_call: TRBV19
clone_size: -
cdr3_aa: CASSTDRAMEKLFF
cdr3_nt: TGTGCCAGTAGTACGGACAGGGCAATGGAAAAACTGTTTTTT

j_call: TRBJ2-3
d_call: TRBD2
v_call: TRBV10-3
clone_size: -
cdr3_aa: CAISESLGLRTDTQYF
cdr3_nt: TGTGCCATCAGTGAGTCTTTGGGACTACGCACAGATACGCAGTATTTT

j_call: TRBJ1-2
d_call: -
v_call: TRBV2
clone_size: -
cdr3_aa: CASSMTGANYGYTF
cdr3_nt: TGTGCCAGCAGTATGACAGGAGCTAACTATGGCTACACCTTC

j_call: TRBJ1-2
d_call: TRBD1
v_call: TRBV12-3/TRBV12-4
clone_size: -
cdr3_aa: CASSPQGAGGYTF
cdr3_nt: TGTGCCAGCAGTCCGCAGGGGGCGGGTGGCTACACCTTC

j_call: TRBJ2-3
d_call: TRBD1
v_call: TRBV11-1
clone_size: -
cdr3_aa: CASSILGQGDTQYF
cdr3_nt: TGTGCCAGCAGTATCCTCGGACAGGGGGATACGCAGTATTTT

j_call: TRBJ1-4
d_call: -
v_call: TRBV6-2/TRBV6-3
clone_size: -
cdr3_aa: CASSYSMVGVGREKLFF
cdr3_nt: TGTGCCAGCAGTTACTCGATGGTCGGGGTAGGACGGGAAAAACTGTTTTTT

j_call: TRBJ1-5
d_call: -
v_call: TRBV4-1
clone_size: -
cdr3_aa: CASSQFIRNQPQHF
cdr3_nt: TGCGCCAGCAGCCAGTTCATTAGGAATCAGCCCCAGCATTTT

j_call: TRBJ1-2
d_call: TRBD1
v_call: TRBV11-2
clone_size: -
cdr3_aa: CASSRQGTSNYGYTF
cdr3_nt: TGTGCCAGCAGCCGACAGGGGACGTCCAACTATGGCTACACCTTC

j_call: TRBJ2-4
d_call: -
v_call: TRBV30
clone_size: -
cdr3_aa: CAWSVGEAKNIQYF
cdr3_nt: TGTGCCTGGAGTGTTGGGGAAGCCAAAAACATTCAGTACTTC

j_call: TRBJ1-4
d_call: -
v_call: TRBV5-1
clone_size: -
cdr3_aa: CASSLGAREKLFF
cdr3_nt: TGCGCCAGCAGCTTGGGTGCCCGGGAAAAACTGTTTTTT

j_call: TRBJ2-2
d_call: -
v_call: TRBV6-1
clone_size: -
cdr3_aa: CASSEVRGTGELFF
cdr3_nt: TGTGCCAGCAGTGAAGTTCGGGGAACCGGGGAGCTGTTTTTT

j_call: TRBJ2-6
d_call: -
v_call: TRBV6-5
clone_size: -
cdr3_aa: CASYKKGSGANVLTF
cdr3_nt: TGTGCCAGCTACAAAAAGGGGTCTGGGGCCAACGTCCTGACTTTC

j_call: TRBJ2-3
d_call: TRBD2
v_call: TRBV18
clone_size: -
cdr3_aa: CASSPVVLSGGAIDTQYF
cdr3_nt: TGTGCCAGCTCACCAGTGGTGTTGAGCGGGGGGGCGATAGATACGCAGTATTTT

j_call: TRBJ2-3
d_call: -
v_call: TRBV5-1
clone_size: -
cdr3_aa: CASSLLAGLSTDTQYF
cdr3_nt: TGCGCCAGCAGCTTGTTGGCAGGACTAAGCACAGATACGCAGTATTTT

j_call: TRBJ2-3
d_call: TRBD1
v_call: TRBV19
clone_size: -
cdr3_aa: CASSIETGRTDTQYF
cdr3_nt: TGTGCCAGTAGTATCGAGACAGGGCGCACAGATACGCAGTATTTT

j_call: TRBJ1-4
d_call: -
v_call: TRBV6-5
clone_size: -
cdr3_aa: CASRADNEKLFF
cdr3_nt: TGTGCCAGCAGGGCCGATAATGAAAAACTGTTTTTT

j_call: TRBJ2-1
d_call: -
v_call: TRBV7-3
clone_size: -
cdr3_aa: CASSLGGDEQFF
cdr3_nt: TGTGCCAGCAGCTTAGGGGGTGATGAGCAGTTCTTC

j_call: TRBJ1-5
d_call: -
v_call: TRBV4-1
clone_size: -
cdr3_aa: CASSQDLGTWRQPQHF
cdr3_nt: TGCGCCAGCAGCCAAGATTTGGGCACCTGGAGGCAGCCCCAGCATTTT

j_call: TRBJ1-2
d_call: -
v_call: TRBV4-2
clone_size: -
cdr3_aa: CASSQDLETGDGYTF
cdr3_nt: TGTGCCAGCAGCCAGGACCTAGAGACAGGAGATGGCTACACCTTC

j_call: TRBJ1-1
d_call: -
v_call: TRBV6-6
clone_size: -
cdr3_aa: CASSYLNTEAFF
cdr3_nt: TGTGCCAGCAGTTATCTGAACACTGAAGCTTTCTTT

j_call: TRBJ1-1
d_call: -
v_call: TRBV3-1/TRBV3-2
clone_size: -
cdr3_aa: CASSQDAGTEAFF
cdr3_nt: TGTGCCAGCAGCCAAGACGCGGGCACTGAAGCTTTCTTT

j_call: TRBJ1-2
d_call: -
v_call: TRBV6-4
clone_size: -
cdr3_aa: CASSDSRGGGYTF
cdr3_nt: TGTGCCAGCAGTGACTCGAGGGGGGGCGGCTACACCTTC

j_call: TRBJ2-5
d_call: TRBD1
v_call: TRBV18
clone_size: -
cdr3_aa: CASSSRDRGQETQYF
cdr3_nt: TGTGCCAGCTCATCCCGGGACAGGGGGCAAGAGACCCAGTACTTC

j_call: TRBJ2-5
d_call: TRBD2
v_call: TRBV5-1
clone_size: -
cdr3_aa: CASSQTSGGLRGETQYF
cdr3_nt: TGCGCCAGCAGCCAGACTAGCGGGGGGTTGCGTGGAGAGACCCAGTACTTC

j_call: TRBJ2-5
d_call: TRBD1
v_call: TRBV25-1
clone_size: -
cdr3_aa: CASSAGTGAIYQETQYF
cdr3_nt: TGTGCCAGCAGTGCCGGGACAGGGGCCATATACCAAGAGACCCAGTACTTC

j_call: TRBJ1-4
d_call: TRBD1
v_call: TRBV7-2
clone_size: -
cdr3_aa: CASSLAGTGGAGNEKLFF
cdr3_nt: TGTGCCAGCAGCTTAGCTGGGACAGGGGGCGCCGGTAATGAAAAACTGTTTTTT

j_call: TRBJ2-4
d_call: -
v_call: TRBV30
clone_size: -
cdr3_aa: CAWSLRDTQYF
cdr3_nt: TGTGCCTGGAGTCTTCGGGACACTCAGTACTTC

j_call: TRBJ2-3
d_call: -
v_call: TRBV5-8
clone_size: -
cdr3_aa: CASPGVPGYRTDTQYF
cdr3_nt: TGTGCCAGCCCAGGAGTTCCAGGGTATCGCACAGATACGCAGTATTTT

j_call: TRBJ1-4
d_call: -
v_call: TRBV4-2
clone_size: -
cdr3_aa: CASSQGPPGTRTATNEKLFF
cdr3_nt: TGTGCCAGCAGCCAAGGCCCGCCGGGAACCCGGACAGCAACTAATGAAAAACTGTTTTTT

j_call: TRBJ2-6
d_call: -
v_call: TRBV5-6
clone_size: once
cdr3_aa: CASNSRYLSGANVLTF
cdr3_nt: TGTGCCAGCAACTCGCGCTACCTCTCTGGGGCCAACGTCCTGACTTTC